The source of this T cell receptor beta chain is a study of blood T cell repertoires in COVID-19. Across the study: PBMCs, B-cell-depleted T cells, or T cells were the source of the cDNA or gDNA that made up the material.

Under the authors' procedure: Cell counts per sample came from amplifying reference gene primers. The table came from immunoSEQ multiplex PCR; TCRdb's copy has only in-frame clones and leaves some out. V, J and clone size reflect that table, while D and trimming were determined from the DNA. The profile shows around 150,000 clones, approximately 88% of them singletons. In germline, CDR1 is MGHRA, CDR2 YSYEKL. The V end was cut by 0 bases, the J end by 3 bases, with 18 bases between. CDR3 length: 17 amino acids. The receptor's source is a man in his 70s with acute or convalescent COVID-19. The sample consisted of peripheral blood. This rearrangement joins TRBV4-1 to TRBJ2-7; a possible D gene is TRBD1 (6 bases). The CDR3 loop reads CASSQDWRGRGIYEQYF. The CDR3, as DNA: TGCGCCAGCAGCCAAGATTGGAGAGGCAGGGGCATCTACGAGCAGTACTTC.